These T cell receptor beta chains were read from a single sample in a study of T cell repertoires in ileal Crohn's disease. Assay used: immunoSEQ multiplex PCR; TCRdb lists only in-frame clones, some missing. The sample carries about 7,400 clones, roughly 76% recorded once. Material for sequencing was ileal tissue. These receptors were taken from an adult with Crohn's disease. The CDR3 runs from the conserved cysteine through the conserved F or W. The D gene is left open where the match is weak. Clone size is shown for a subset of rows, as once, few, many or a class of expanded clone.

clone_size: -
v_call: TRBV25-1
j_call: TRBJ1-1
d_call: -
cdr3_nt: TGTACCAGCAGTGAAGGGGCAGGTCGACAGAGACTGAACACTGAAGCTTTCTTT
cdr3_aa: CTSSEGAGRQRLNTEAFF

clone_size: -
v_call: TRBV25-1
j_call: TRBJ2-1
d_call: TRBD2
cdr3_nt: TGTGCCAGCAGTATTGGGACTAGCGGGAGTCCGGATAGGAATGAGCAGTTCTTC
cdr3_aa: CASSIGTSGSPDRNEQFF

clone_size: -
v_call: TRBV19
j_call: TRBJ1-5
d_call: TRBD1
cdr3_nt: TGTGCCAGTAGTAGGGGCCAGGGGGCGAGCAATCAGCCCCAGCATTTT
cdr3_aa: CASSRGQGASNQPQHF

clone_size: -
v_call: TRBV9
j_call: TRBJ2-1
d_call: -
cdr3_nt: TGTGCCAGCAGCGGGACAGACTACAATGAGCAGTTCTTC
cdr3_aa: CASSGTDYNEQFF

clone_size: -
v_call: TRBV4-1
j_call: TRBJ2-4
d_call: -
cdr3_nt: TGCGCCAGCAGCCTCCAAACCGGACACAACATTCAGTACTTC
cdr3_aa: CASSLQTGHNIQYF

clone_size: once
v_call: TRBV6-1
j_call: TRBJ2-2
d_call: TRBD1
cdr3_nt: TGTGCCAGCAGTGAACTCACAGGGGTTTCCGGGGAGCTGTTTTTT
cdr3_aa: CASSELTGVSGELFF

clone_size: few
v_call: TRBV15
j_call: TRBJ2-6
d_call: -
cdr3_nt: TGTGCCACCAGCCCCTTTCAGGACTCTGGGGCCAACGTCCTGACTTTC
cdr3_aa: CATSPFQDSGANVLTF

clone_size: -
v_call: TRBV29-1
j_call: TRBJ2-1
d_call: TRBD2
cdr3_nt: TGCAGCGTTGATTTGGCTAGCGGAAGATACAATGAGCAGTTCTTC
cdr3_aa: CSVDLASGRYNEQFF

clone_size: once
v_call: TRBV7-9
j_call: TRBJ2-3
d_call: TRBD1
cdr3_nt: TGTGCCAGCAGTTTTGACAGGGCAGGCACAGATACGCAGTATTTT
cdr3_aa: CASSFDRAGTDTQYF

clone_size: -
v_call: TRBV10-3
j_call: TRBJ1-2
d_call: TRBD1
cdr3_nt: TGTGCCATCAGCTCGACAGGGCTAAACTATGGCTACACCTTC
cdr3_aa: CAISSTGLNYGYTF

clone_size: -
v_call: TRBV7-2
j_call: TRBJ2-1
d_call: TRBD2
cdr3_nt: TGTGCCAGCAGCTTAGGCGGGAGGGCCGTTGAGCAGTTCTTC
cdr3_aa: CASSLGGRAVEQFF

clone_size: -
v_call: TRBV7-8
j_call: TRBJ2-5
d_call: TRBD2
cdr3_nt: TGTGCCAGCAGCTTATGGGGGAGGGATCAAGAGACCCAGTACTTC
cdr3_aa: CASSLWGRDQETQYF

clone_size: -
v_call: TRBV7-3
j_call: TRBJ2-7
d_call: TRBD1
cdr3_nt: TGTGCCAGCAGCTTAACAGGGGGCGCGGACGAGCAGTACTTC
cdr3_aa: CASSLTGGADEQYF

clone_size: once
v_call: TRBV5-5
j_call: TRBJ2-7
d_call: TRBD1
cdr3_nt: TGTGCCAGCAGCTTCCGACAGGGTGGATACGAGCAGTACTTC
cdr3_aa: CASSFRQGGYEQYF

clone_size: -
v_call: TRBV6-5
j_call: TRBJ2-1
d_call: -
cdr3_nt: TGTGCCAGCAGTTATCGTTTTAGCGACAATGAGCAGTTCTTC
cdr3_aa: CASSYRFSDNEQFF

clone_size: -
v_call: TRBV6-1
j_call: TRBJ2-7
d_call: -
cdr3_nt: TGTGCCAGCAGTGAAGCTTTGAGCTCCTACGAGCAGTACTTC
cdr3_aa: CASSEALSSYEQYF

clone_size: -
v_call: TRBV4-2
j_call: TRBJ1-1
d_call: -
cdr3_nt: TGTGCCAGCAGCCAAGACAACTTCAGGGATACTGAAGCTTTCTTT
cdr3_aa: CASSQDNFRDTEAFF

clone_size: -
v_call: TRBV6-1
j_call: TRBJ1-1
d_call: -
cdr3_nt: TGTGCCAGCAGTGTAGGGGGCACTGAAGCTTTCTTT
cdr3_aa: CASSVGGTEAFF

clone_size: -
v_call: TRBV6-5
j_call: TRBJ2-1
d_call: TRBD1
cdr3_nt: TGTGCCAGCAGTTACTCGCAGGGGGCTAAAGAGCAGTTCTTC
cdr3_aa: CASSYSQGAKEQFF

clone_size: -
v_call: TRBV7-9
j_call: TRBJ1-1
d_call: TRBD1
cdr3_nt: TGTGCCAGCAGTTCGTCGGAGGGGGCGCTCTCTGAAGCTTTCTTT
cdr3_aa: CASSSSEGALSEAFF

clone_size: -
v_call: TRBV5-1
j_call: TRBJ1-1
d_call: -
cdr3_nt: TGCGCCAGCAGCTTTCAGGCTGGGACTGAAGCTTTCTTT
cdr3_aa: CASSFQAGTEAFF

clone_size: once
v_call: TRBV5-5
j_call: TRBJ2-7
d_call: TRBD1
cdr3_nt: TGTGCCAGCAGCCCGGAGGGACAGGGAATTAACGTGGACTTC
cdr3_aa: CASSPEGQGINVDF

clone_size: -
v_call: TRBV19
j_call: TRBJ1-5
d_call: TRBD1
cdr3_nt: TGTGCCAGTAGACCGATGGACAGGGGACGGCATAGCAATCAGCCCCAGCATTTT
cdr3_aa: CASRPMDRGRHSNQPQHF

clone_size: -
v_call: TRBV12-5
j_call: TRBJ1-2
d_call: -
cdr3_nt: TGTGCTAGTGGATCGGGGGACGTTTCCTACACCTTC
cdr3_aa: CASGSGDVSYTF

clone_size: once
v_call: TRBV18
j_call: TRBJ1-3
d_call: -
cdr3_nt: TGTGCCAGCTCACCAGGGCAGGGGAGTGGAAACACCATATATTTT
cdr3_aa: CASSPGQGSGNTIYF

clone_size: -
v_call: TRBV2
j_call: TRBJ2-2
d_call: TRBD2
cdr3_nt: TGTGCCAGCAGTGCGACCCGACTAGCGGGAAGAACGAACACCGGGGAGCTGTTTTTT
cdr3_aa: CASSATRLAGRTNTGELFF

clone_size: -
v_call: TRBV7-9
j_call: TRBJ1-1
d_call: -
cdr3_nt: TGTGCCAGCAGCTCACAGGGGAACACTGAAGCTTTCTTT
cdr3_aa: CASSSQGNTEAFF

clone_size: few
v_call: TRBV30
j_call: TRBJ2-5
d_call: TRBD2
cdr3_nt: TGTGCCTGGGGGAGGGGTAGCGAGACCCAGTACTTC
cdr3_aa: CAWGRGSETQYF

clone_size: few
v_call: TRBV11-2
j_call: TRBJ2-7
d_call: -
cdr3_nt: TGTGCCAGCAGCTCCCGACTAGAAGCCGACGAGCAGTACTTC
cdr3_aa: CASSSRLEADEQYF

clone_size: once
v_call: TRBV2
j_call: TRBJ2-1
d_call: TRBD2
cdr3_nt: TGTGCCGGGGGGGTGGACTCCCGTACCTGGAATGAGCAGTTCTTC
cdr3_aa: CAGGVDSRTWNEQFF

clone_size: few
v_call: TRBV25-1
j_call: TRBJ2-3
d_call: -
cdr3_nt: TGTGCCAGCAGTTCTCCTAGCGCTAAAGATACGCAGTATTTT
cdr3_aa: CASSSPSAKDTQYF

clone_size: -
v_call: TRBV1
j_call: TRBJ2-5
d_call: -
cdr3_nt: TGCACCAGCAGAACCGCGGGACCCCCATCCGAATACTTC
cdr3_aa: CTSRTAGPPSEYF

clone_size: few
v_call: TRBV6-5
j_call: TRBJ2-3
d_call: -
cdr3_nt: TGTGCCAGCAAAAGGGGGTACGGGGGGACAGATACGCAGTATTTT
cdr3_aa: CASKRGYGGTDTQYF

clone_size: -
v_call: TRBV27
j_call: TRBJ1-5
d_call: TRBD1
cdr3_nt: TGTGCCAGCAGTTTCTCCCAGGGGGGGCCCCAGCATTTT
cdr3_aa: CASSFSQGGPQHF

clone_size: -
v_call: TRBV30
j_call: TRBJ1-1
d_call: TRBD1
cdr3_nt: TGTGCCTGGAGTCGGGACAGAAAGAACACTGAAGCTTTCTTT
cdr3_aa: CAWSRDRKNTEAFF

clone_size: -
v_call: TRBV5-6
j_call: TRBJ2-7
d_call: -
cdr3_nt: TGTGCCAGCAGCCGGACAACAGGCGAGCAGTACTTC
cdr3_aa: CASSRTTGEQYF

clone_size: -
v_call: TRBV6-1
j_call: TRBJ2-5
d_call: -
cdr3_nt: TGTGCCAGCAGTGTAACTAGTTTCTTAGAGACCCAGTACTTC
cdr3_aa: CASSVTSFLETQYF

clone_size: -
v_call: TRBV7-3
j_call: TRBJ1-3
d_call: -
cdr3_nt: TGTGCCAGCAGCTTAATAGGGGGCTCTGGAAACACCATATATTTT
cdr3_aa: CASSLIGGSGNTIYF

clone_size: -
v_call: TRBV30
j_call: TRBJ1-4
d_call: -
cdr3_nt: TGTGCCTGGAGTGTCAATCAGGGGACACTGTTTTTT
cdr3_aa: CAWSVNQGTLFF

clone_size: -
v_call: TRBV13
j_call: TRBJ2-3
d_call: -
cdr3_nt: TGTGCCAGCAGCTTAGATCCTAGAGATACGCAGTATTTT
cdr3_aa: CASSLDPRDTQYF

clone_size: -
v_call: TRBV5-1
j_call: TRBJ2-5
d_call: TRBD2
cdr3_nt: TGCGCCAGCAGCTTGGGAGCGGGAGGGAAAGAGACCCAGTACTTC
cdr3_aa: CASSLGAGGKETQYF

clone_size: -
v_call: TRBV19
j_call: TRBJ2-2
d_call: TRBD2
cdr3_nt: TGTGCCAGCATTCGGGTAGCGGGAGGGCCGACCGGGGAGCTGTTTTTT
cdr3_aa: CASIRVAGGPTGELFF

clone_size: once
v_call: TRBV10-3
j_call: TRBJ1-2
d_call: -
cdr3_nt: TGTGCCATCGCGGGTTATGGGGGCTCCTATGGCTACACCTTC
cdr3_aa: CAIAGYGGSYGYTF

clone_size: few
v_call: TRBV25-1
j_call: TRBJ2-7
d_call: -
cdr3_nt: TGTGCCAGCAGTGAATCCCGGGGCGAGCAGTACTTC
cdr3_aa: CASSESRGEQYF

clone_size: -
v_call: TRBV19
j_call: TRBJ2-2
d_call: TRBD1
cdr3_nt: TGTGCCAGTAGTCTAGGACAGGGGTCCGGGGAGCTGTTTTTT
cdr3_aa: CASSLGQGSGELFF

clone_size: few
v_call: TRBV2
j_call: TRBJ1-5
d_call: TRBD1
cdr3_nt: TGTGCCAGCAGGAGACAGGGCTCTAATAGCAATCAGCCCCAGCATTTT
cdr3_aa: CASRRQGSNSNQPQHF

clone_size: few
v_call: TRBV30
j_call: TRBJ2-7
d_call: -
cdr3_nt: TGTGCCTGGAGTGACCTGAGCGGCTCCTACGAGCAGTACTTC
cdr3_aa: CAWSDLSGSYEQYF

clone_size: -
v_call: TRBV30
j_call: TRBJ2-7
d_call: TRBD1
cdr3_nt: TGTGCCTCAACGAAGAAGGGGGCCCTGGAGCAGTACTTC
cdr3_aa: CASTKKGALEQYF

clone_size: -
v_call: TRBV5-4
j_call: TRBJ2-1
d_call: -
cdr3_nt: TGTGCCAGCAATAGCGGTCGAAGCTCCTACAATGAGCAGTTCTTC
cdr3_aa: CASNSGRSSYNEQFF

clone_size: -
v_call: TRBV30
j_call: TRBJ2-7
d_call: -
cdr3_nt: TGTGCCTGGAGTAGGGGCGGCTCCTCCTACGAGCAGTACTTC
cdr3_aa: CAWSRGGSSYEQYF

clone_size: -
v_call: TRBV18
j_call: TRBJ2-1
d_call: -
cdr3_nt: TGTGCCAGCTCACCAGTAGCGGACACCTACAATGAGCAGTTCTTC
cdr3_aa: CASSPVADTYNEQFF

clone_size: -
v_call: TRBV27
j_call: TRBJ1-5
d_call: -
cdr3_nt: TGTGCCAGCAGTCCTCAGGGTCAGTCATATAGCAATCAGCCCCAGCATTTT
cdr3_aa: CASSPQGQSYSNQPQHF

clone_size: -
v_call: TRBV5-6
j_call: TRBJ2-2
d_call: TRBD2
cdr3_nt: TGTGCCAGCAGCTACGCCGGGACTAGCACCGGGGAGCTGTTTTTT
cdr3_aa: CASSYAGTSTGELFF

clone_size: -
v_call: TRBV10-3
j_call: TRBJ2-3
d_call: TRBD2
cdr3_nt: TGTGCCATCAAGGGGGGGACTAGCGGCACAGATACGCAGTATTTT
cdr3_aa: CAIKGGTSGTDTQYF

clone_size: -
v_call: TRBV7-9
j_call: TRBJ2-3
d_call: -
cdr3_nt: TGTGCCAGCAGCTTATCGACTAGTAAAGATACGCAGTATTTT
cdr3_aa: CASSLSTSKDTQYF